Presented here are 10 T cell receptor beta chains from one specimen sequenced in a study of cytomegalovirus exposure and HLA in healthy donors. PCR amplification relied on 60 Vbeta primers (plus 13 Jbeta primers). The method was immunoSEQ multiplex PCR; TCRdb's version includes in-frame clones alone and lacks a portion of them. The table shows around 81,000 clones, with over 55% occurring only once. Sequencing was carried out using PBMCs. The origin of the receptors is a man aged 25 to 40 in good health and CMV-seropositive.

The V and J genes are TRBV11-2 and TRBJ2-7; D perhaps matches TRBD2 (5 bases). Germline values: CDR1 SGHAT, CDR2 FQNNGV. V lost 1 base to trimming and J lost 4 bases, with 8 bases between them. CDR3 length equals 13 residues. The CDR3 DNA reads as TGTGCCAGCAGCTTAGGGGAGAATTACGAGCAGTACTTC. This gives the protein CASSLGENYEQYF.

J is TRBJ2-2 and V is TRBV11-2, with D hard to call. The V gene's germline CDR1 is SGHAT and CDR2 FQNNGV. V shed 0 bases and J shed 4 bases, with 9 bases lying between them. This CDR3 comprises 15 residues. The CDR3 DNA reads TGTGCCAGCAGCTTAGACGAGGCCCGCACCGGGGAGCTGTTTTTT. Translated: CASSLDEARTGELFF. The variable domain in full, with the rest retrieved from reference TRBV11-2 and TRBJ2-2, is EAGVAQSPRYKIIEKRQSVAFWCNPISGHATLYWYQQILGQGPKLLIQFQNNGVVDDSQLPKDRFSAERLKGVDSTLKIQPAKLEDSAVYLCASSLDEARTGELFFGEGSRLTVL.

This clone was picked up a small number of times. The chain couples TRBV19 to TRBJ2-7; 8 nucleotides align to TRBD1. After removal of 7 bases from V and 2 bases from J, the junction contained 7 bases not matched to a gene. The germline V gene encodes CDR1 LNHDA and CDR2 SQIVND (reference sequence). The CDR3 runs to 14 residues. This CDR3 is CASTPTRGPYEQYF. The CDR3 bases are TGTGCCAGTACTCCAACCAGGGGGCCCTACGAGCAGTACTTC. The full variable domain, with the rest looked up from reference TRBV19 and TRBJ2-7, is DGGITQSPKYLFRKEGQNVTLSCEQNLNHDAMYWYRQDPGQGLRLIYYSQIVNDFQKGDIAEGYSVSREKKESFPLTVTSAQKNPTAFYLCASTPTRGPYEQYFGPGTRLTVT.

DNA for the CDR3: TGTGCCAGCACCAAAAAAAGGGCTAGCGGGACGGGAGATACGCAGTATTTT. Translating gives CASTKKRASGTGDTQYF. The chain couples TRBV27 to TRBJ2-3; 9 bases are shared with TRBD2. Germline lookup yields CDR1 MNHEY and CDR2 SMNVEV (reference sequence). The CDR3 spans 17 residues. V shed 7 bases and J 5 bases; nucleotides not matched to a gene: 16.

The gene calls are TRBV4-1 and TRBJ2-5; possibly TRBD2 for D (6 bases). The CDR3 contains 15 residues. The V end was cut by 1 base, the J end by 5 bases, with 14 bases between. Germline V CDR1 and CDR2: MGHRA, YSYEKL. CDR3 region: CASSQVSREQETQYF. The CDR3 bases are TGCGCCAGCAGCCAAGTTTCTCGGGAGCAGGAGACCCAGTACTTC.

This clone was detected only once. This chain uses TRBV28 with TRBJ1-2; TRBD1 aligns across 7 bases. Looked up from germline, CDR1 is MDHEN and CDR2 is SYDVKM. CDR3 length: 15 residues. Trimming cost V 3 bases and J 2 bases; bases outside gene matches: 6. CDR3 sequence: CASSLGGRGNYGYTF. The CDR3 coding sequence is TGTGCCAGCAGTTTGGGGGGCAGGGGGAACTATGGCTACACCTTC.

This clone was counted a few times. This chain links TRBV5-1 with TRBJ2-2; no reliable D call. Looked up from germline, CDR1 is SGHRS and CDR2 is YFSETQ. The V and J ends lost 2 bases and 0 bases respectively, with 8 bases between them. There are 15 residues in the CDR3. The CDR3 is CASSLSQPNTGELFF. The DNA for the CDR3 is TGCGCCAGCAGCTTATCACAGCCGAACACCGGGGAGCTGTTTTTT.

The CDR3 region is CASSLARTEAFF. As DNA, the CDR3 is TGTGCCAGCAGCTTGGCCCGGACTGAAGCTTTCTTT. V gene TRBV5-6 combines with J gene TRBJ1-1; D uncertain. Germline values: CDR1 SGHDT, CDR2 YYEEEE. This CDR3 region has 12 residues. Trimming shortened V by 0 bases and J by 5 bases, and 5 bases separated the two germline ends.

The J gene is TRBJ2-7, the V gene TRBV19, with a weak D call TRBD1 (5 bases). This CDR3 comprises 13 residues. The germline V gene has CDR1 LNHDA and CDR2 SQIVND (reference sequence). V was pared by 1 base and J by 5 bases, with 9 bases between. The CDR3 DNA reads TGTGCCAGTAGTATAGGGGGCTTGAACGAGCAGTACTTC. It translates to CASSIGGLNEQYF.

The rearrangement joins TRBV7-3 to TRBJ2-3, with 15 bases lining up with TRBD2. In germline, CDR1 is SGHTA, CDR2 FQGTGA. V lost 0 bases, J lost 0 bases, and 10 bases stayed unmatched. There are 21 residues in the CDR3. CDR3 in DNA: TGTGCCAGCAGCTTAACGCGGACTAGCGGGGGGGCTTATAGTAGCACAGATACGCAGTATTTT. This codes for CASSLTRTSGGAYSSTDTQYF.